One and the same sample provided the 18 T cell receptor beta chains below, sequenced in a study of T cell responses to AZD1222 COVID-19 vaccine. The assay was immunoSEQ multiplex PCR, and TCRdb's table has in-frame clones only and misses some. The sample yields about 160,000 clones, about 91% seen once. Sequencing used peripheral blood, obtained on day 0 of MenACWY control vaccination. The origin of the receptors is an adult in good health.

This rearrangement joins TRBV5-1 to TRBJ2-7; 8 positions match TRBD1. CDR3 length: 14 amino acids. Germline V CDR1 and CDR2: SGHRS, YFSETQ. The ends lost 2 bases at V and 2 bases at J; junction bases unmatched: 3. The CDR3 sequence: CASSFDRGTYEQYF. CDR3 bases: TGCGCCAGCAGCTTCGACAGGGGCACCTACGAGCAGTACTTC.

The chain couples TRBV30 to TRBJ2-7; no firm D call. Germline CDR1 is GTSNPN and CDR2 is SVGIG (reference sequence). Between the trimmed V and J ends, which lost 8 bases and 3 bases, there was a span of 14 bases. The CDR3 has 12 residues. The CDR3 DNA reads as TGTGCCGCCCAGGCCGCAAACTACGAGCAGTACTTC. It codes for CAAQAANYEQYF.

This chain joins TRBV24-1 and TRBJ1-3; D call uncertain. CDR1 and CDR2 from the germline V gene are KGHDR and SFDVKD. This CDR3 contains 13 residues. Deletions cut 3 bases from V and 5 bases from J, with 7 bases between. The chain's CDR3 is CATSDTGRNTIYF. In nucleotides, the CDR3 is TGTGCCACCAGTGATACCGGACGAAACACCATATATTTT.

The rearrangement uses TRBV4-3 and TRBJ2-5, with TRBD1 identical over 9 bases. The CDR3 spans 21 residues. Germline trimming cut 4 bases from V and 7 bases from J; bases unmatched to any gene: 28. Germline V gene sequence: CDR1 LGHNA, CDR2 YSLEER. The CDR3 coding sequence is TGCGCCAGCAGCCTCTCCCTTGTGGCCGGGACAGGGAAAATAAATCGCGGGACCCAGTACTTC. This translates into CASSLSLVAGTGKINRGTQYF.

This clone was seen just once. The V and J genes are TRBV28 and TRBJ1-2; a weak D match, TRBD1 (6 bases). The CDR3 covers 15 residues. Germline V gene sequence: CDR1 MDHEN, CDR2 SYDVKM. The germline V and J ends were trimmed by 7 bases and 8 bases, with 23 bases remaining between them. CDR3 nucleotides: TGTGCCAGCACGCCTTCCGCATGGGGGGCGGGCGGCTACACCTTC. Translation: CASTPSAWGAGGYTF.

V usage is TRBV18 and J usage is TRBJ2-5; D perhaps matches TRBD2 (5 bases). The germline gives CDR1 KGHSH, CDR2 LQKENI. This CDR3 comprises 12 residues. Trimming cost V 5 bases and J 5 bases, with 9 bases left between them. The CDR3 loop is CASSGTGETQYF. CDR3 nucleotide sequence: TGTGCCAGCTCAGGTACGGGGGAGACCCAGTACTTC.

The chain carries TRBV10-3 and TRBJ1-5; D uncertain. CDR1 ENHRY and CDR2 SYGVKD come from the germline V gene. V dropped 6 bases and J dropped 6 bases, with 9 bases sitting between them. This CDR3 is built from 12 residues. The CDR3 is CAISGGIQPQHF. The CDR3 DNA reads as TGTGCCATCAGCGGAGGAATTCAGCCCCAGCATTTT.

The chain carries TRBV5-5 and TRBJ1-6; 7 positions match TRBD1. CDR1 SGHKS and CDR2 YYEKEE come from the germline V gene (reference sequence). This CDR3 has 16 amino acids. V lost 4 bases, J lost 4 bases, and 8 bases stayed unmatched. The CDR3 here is CASSPRGGGYNSPLHF. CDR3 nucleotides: TGTGCCAGCAGCCCCCGAGGGGGCGGGTATAATTCACCCCTCCACTTT.

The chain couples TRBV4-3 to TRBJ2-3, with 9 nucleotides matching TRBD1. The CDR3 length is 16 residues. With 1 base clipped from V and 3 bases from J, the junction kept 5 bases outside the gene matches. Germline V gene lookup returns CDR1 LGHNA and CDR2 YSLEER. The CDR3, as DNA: TGCGCCAGCAGCCAAGCACACAGGGGGCGGACAGATACGCAGTATTTT. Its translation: CASSQAHRGRTDTQYF.

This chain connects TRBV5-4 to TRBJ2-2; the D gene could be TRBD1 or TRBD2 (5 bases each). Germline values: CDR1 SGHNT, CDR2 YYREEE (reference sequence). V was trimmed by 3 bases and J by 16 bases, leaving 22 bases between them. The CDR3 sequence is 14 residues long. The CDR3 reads CASSSNGAQVERFF. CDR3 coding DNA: TGTGCCAGCAGCTCGAACGGGGCCCAAGTTGAGAGGTTTTTT.

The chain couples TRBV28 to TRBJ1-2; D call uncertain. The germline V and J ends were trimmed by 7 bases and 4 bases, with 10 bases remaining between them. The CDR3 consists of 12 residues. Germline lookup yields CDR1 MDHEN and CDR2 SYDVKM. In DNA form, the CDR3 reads TGTGCCAGCACCAAACACGGCTATGGCTACACCTTC. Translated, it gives CASTKHGYGYTF.

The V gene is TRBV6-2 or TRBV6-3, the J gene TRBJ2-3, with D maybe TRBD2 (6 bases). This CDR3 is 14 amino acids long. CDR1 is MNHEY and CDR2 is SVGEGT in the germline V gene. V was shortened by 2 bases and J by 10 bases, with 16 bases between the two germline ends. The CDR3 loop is CASSYRSGALPQYF. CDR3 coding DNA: TGTGCCAGCAGTTACCGATCGGGAGCCCTTCCGCAGTATTTT.

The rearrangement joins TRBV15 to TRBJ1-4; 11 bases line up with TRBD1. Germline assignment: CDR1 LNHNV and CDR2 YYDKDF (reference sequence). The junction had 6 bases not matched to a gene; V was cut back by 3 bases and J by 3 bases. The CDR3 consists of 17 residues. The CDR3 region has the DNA TGTGCCACCAGCAGCCCGGACAGGGGGCCCCCTAATGAAAAACTGTTTTTT. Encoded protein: CATSSPDRGPPNEKLFF.

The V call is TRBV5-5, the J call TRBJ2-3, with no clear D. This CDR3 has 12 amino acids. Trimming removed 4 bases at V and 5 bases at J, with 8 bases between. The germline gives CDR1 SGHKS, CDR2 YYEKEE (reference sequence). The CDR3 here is CASSPLGDTQYF. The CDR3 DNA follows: TGTGCCAGCAGCCCCTTGGGAGATACGCAGTATTTT. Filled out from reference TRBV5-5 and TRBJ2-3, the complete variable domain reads DAGVTQSPTHLIKTRGQQVTLRCSPISGHKSVSWYQQVLGQGPQFIFQYYEKEERGRGNFPDRFSARQFPNYSSELNVNALLLGDSALYLCASSPLGDTQYFGPGTRLTVL.

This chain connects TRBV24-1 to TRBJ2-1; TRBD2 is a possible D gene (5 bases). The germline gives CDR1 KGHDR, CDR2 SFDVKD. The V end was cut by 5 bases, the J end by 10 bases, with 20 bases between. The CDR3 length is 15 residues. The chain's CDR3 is CATSGTTDSPEEQFF. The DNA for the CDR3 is TGTGCCACCAGTGGGACCACGGACTCTCCTGAAGAGCAGTTCTTC.

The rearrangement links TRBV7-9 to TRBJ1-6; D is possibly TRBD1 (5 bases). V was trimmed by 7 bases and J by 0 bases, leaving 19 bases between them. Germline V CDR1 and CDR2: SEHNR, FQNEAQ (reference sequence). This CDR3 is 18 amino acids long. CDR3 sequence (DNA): TGTGCCAGCACCGCCCCCCGCGGGGCGAGCTCCTATAATTCACCCCTCCACTTT. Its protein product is CASTAPRGASSYNSPLHF.

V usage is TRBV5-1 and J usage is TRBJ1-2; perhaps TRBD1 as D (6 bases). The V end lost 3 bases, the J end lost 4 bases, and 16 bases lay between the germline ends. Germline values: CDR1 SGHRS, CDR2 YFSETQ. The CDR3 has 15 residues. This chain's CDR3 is CASSSNRQGGYGYTF. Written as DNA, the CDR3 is TGCGCCAGCAGCTCGAATAGACAAGGGGGCTATGGCTACACCTTC.

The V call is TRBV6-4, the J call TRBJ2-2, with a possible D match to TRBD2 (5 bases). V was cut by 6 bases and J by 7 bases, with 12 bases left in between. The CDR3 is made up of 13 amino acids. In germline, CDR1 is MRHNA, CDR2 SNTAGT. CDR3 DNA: TGTGCCAGCAGCGCCCTAGCTAGCGGGGAGCTGTTTTTT. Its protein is CASSALASGELFF.